These 3 T cell receptor beta chains were sequenced from one sample in a study of shared clonotypes between healthy human individuals. Clones were read by immunoSEQ multiplex PCR, and TCRdb kept only the in-frame ones, dropping some. The data contain approximately 1.5 million clones, approximately 98% of them seen just once; the ten biggest clones take up roughly 0.42%. Specimen: naive CD4+ T cells sorted from blood. Stated subset: CD45RA+ positively selected. Receptors were obtained from a man aged 30-40 years in good health.

V usage is TRBV5-1 and J usage is TRBJ2-1; the D is unclear. Germline values: CDR1 SGHRS, CDR2 YFSETQ. V lost 0 bases and J lost 2, with 6 bases in between. This CDR3 spans 14 amino acids. The CDR3 DNA reads TGCGCCAGCAGCTTGGAGGATACCTACAATGAGCAGTTCTTC. As protein: CASSLEDTYNEQFF.

This chain links TRBV5-1 with TRBJ1-5; TRBD1 aligns across 9 bases. Germline CDR1 SGHRS, CDR2 YFSETQ. The CDR3 sequence is 15 residues long. V lost 4 bases and J lost 8; bases outside the gene matches: 10. The chain's CDR3 is CASSTGDREGKPQHF. In DNA form, the CDR3 reads TGCGCCAGCAGCACCGGGGACAGGGAGGGGAAGCCCCAGCATTTT.

The V and J genes are TRBV28 and TRBJ2-7, with D possibly matching TRBD1 (6 bases). V was shortened by 6 bases and J by 1 base, with 25 bases between the two germline ends. Germline V lookup: CDR1 MDHEN, CDR2 SYDVKM. The length of the CDR3 is 18 residues. The CDR3 coding sequence is TGTGCCAGCAGATCACCCGGGACACCCCCAAGAGAATCCTACGAGCAGTACTTC. Protein: CASRSPGTPPRESYEQYF.